This is a list of T cell receptor beta chains from one sample in a study of T cell changes during pregnancy in multiple sclerosis. Produced via immunoSEQ multiplex PCR; TCRdb's table is partial and in-frame only. The table records about 39,000 clones, about nine tenths of them present only once. Sequenced here: CD4+ T cells from peripheral blood mononuclear cells, sampled in the first trimester of pregnancy. The receptors were sampled from a female donor in good health, enrolled as a control in a pregnancy study. The CDR3 runs from the conserved cysteine through the conserved F or W. D genes are given only for firm matches. Where a row states a size, it is once, few, many or the class of an expanded clone; other rows omit it.

d_call	v_call	j_call	clone_size	cdr3_nt	cdr3_aa
TRBD1	TRBV5-6	TRBJ2-1	.	TGTGCCAGCAGCCCGACAGGGCGAGGAGGCTCCTACAATGAGCAGTTCTTC	CASSPTGRGGSYNEQFF
.	TRBV6-5	TRBJ1-2	.	TGTGCCAGCAGTCGAGGCCTATCTAACTATGGCTACACCTTC	CASSRGLSNYGYTF
TRBD2	TRBV13	TRBJ2-2	.	TGTGCCAGCAGCTTAGGACTAGCGGGGCGATACACCGGGGAGCTGTTTTTT	CASSLGLAGRYTGELFF
.	TRBV11-2	TRBJ2-7	once	TGTGCCAGCAGTGTGCTCCGCCTAGCTCTTTTCCACGAGCAGTACTTC	CASSVLRLALFHEQYF
TRBD2	TRBV5-4	TRBJ2-3	.	TGTGCCAGCAGCTTGGAGGGGCGGGGGGTTAGCACAGATACGCAGTATTTT	CASSLEGRGVSTDTQYF
TRBD1	TRBV25-1	TRBJ2-7	.	TGTGCCAGCAGGAAAGGGACAGCCGTGGGGAGCGAGCAGTACTTC	CASRKGTAVGSEQYF
.	TRBV6-6	TRBJ1-2	.	TGTGCCAGCAGTTACAGTGACATCTATGGCTACACCTTC	CASSYSDIYGYTF
TRBD1	TRBV11-1	TRBJ2-5	.	TGTGCCAGCAGCGCCGGACAGGTGGGGATCGGAAAAGAGACCCAGTACTTC	CASSAGQVGIGKETQYF
.	TRBV19	TRBJ1-4	few	TGTGCCAGTAGTCGAACCTCGGCTAATGAAAAACTGTTTTTT	CASSRTSANEKLFF
TRBD2	TRBV6-1	TRBJ2-7	.	TGTGCCAGCAGTGATGAGCGGGGGCTAACCTACGAGCAGTACTTC	CASSDERGLTYEQYF
TRBD2	TRBV11-3	TRBJ2-3	.	TGTGCCAGCAGCTTGGGGGGGGAGGGTACGCAGTATTTT	CASSLGGEGTQYF
.	TRBV2	TRBJ2-4	.	TGTGCCAGCAGTGTACTAGCCAAAAACATTCAGTACTTC	CASSVLAKNIQYF
.	TRBV29-1	TRBJ1-1	.	TGCAGCGGCAACCAGGGGATGAACACTGAAGCTTTCTTT	CSGNQGMNTEAFF
TRBD1	TRBV7-2	TRBJ1-2	.	TGTGCCAGCAGCCCAGGACAGGGCAACTATGGCTACACCTTC	CASSPGQGNYGYTF
TRBD1	TRBV25-1	TRBJ1-2	.	TGTGCCAGCAGTGAACTTGACAGGGAGGTTGTCTATGGCTACACCTTC	CASSELDREVVYGYTF
.	TRBV18	TRBJ2-1	.	TGTGCCAGCTCACCACTTCCGGGGGCCTACAATGAGCAGTTCTTC	CASSPLPGAYNEQFF
TRBD1	TRBV20-1	TRBJ2-7	once	TGCAGTGCTCAGGGACAGCACGAGCAGTACTTC	CSAQGQHEQYF
TRBD1	TRBV4-3	TRBJ1-1	.	TGCGCCAGCAGCCAAGATTCCCCAGGGACAGGGAACACTGAAGCTTTCTTT	CASSQDSPGTGNTEAFF
.	TRBV18	TRBJ1-3	.	TGTGCCAGCTCACCTAGACAGCTCTCCTCTGGAAACACCATATATTTT	CASSPRQLSSGNTIYF
.	TRBV5-4	TRBJ2-2	.	TGTGCCAGCAGCTTGGGGTGGAAGGAAGGGGCCGGGGAGCTGTTTTTT	CASSLGWKEGAGELFF
.	TRBV15	TRBJ2-2	.	TGTGCCACCAGACCCAAGGGTGGTAGCGACACCGGGGAGCTGTTTTTT	CATRPKGGSDTGELFF
TRBD2	TRBV7-2	TRBJ2-3	.	TGTGCCAGCAGCTTTAGCGGGGGGGCGGGCACAGATACGCAGTATTTT	CASSFSGGAGTDTQYF
TRBD1	TRBV4-3	TRBJ2-3	.	TGCGCCAGCAGCCAAAGGTTGGGGACAGGGGGTGCACATACGCAGTATTTT	CASSQRLGTGGAHTQYF
TRBD1	TRBV6-6	TRBJ1-2	.	TGTGCCAGCAGTGACCCACAGGGGAGAAGCTATGGCTACACCTTC	CASSDPQGRSYGYTF
.	TRBV21-1	TRBJ2-5	few	TGTGCCAGCAGCAACATAGCGGGGGGCCCAAAAGAGACCCAGTACTTC	CASSNIAGGPKETQYF
.	TRBV7-6	TRBJ2-6	.	TGTGCCAGCAGCTTATTACGGGGGTCTGGGGCCAACGTCCTGACTTTC	CASSLLRGSGANVLTF
TRBD1	TRBV5-5	TRBJ2-5	.	TGTGCCAGCAGCCCTATGCCCGGGACAGCAGGCCAAGAGACCCAGTACTTC	CASSPMPGTAGQETQYF
.	TRBV27	TRBJ1-2	.	TGTGCCAGCAGTTCCCGATCTCAGGGGTACTATGGCTACACCTTC	CASSSRSQGYYGYTF
.	TRBV5-8	TRBJ2-3	.	TGTGCCAGCAGCATCCCGAGGCAGGGGATAACAGATACGCAGTATTTT	CASSIPRQGITDTQYF
.	TRBV6-5	TRBJ1-2	.	TGTGCCAGCAGTTTATCCAGGGAAGTCTACACCTTC	CASSLSREVYTF
.	TRBV6-5	TRBJ1-1	.	TGTGCCAGCAGTAGAGACAGACACGACGCTGAAGCTTTCTTT	CASSRDRHDAEAFF
.	TRBV2	TRBJ2-1	once	TGTGCCAGCAGGGGTACGTGGGGGGGCCACAATGAGCAGTTCTTC	CASRGTWGGHNEQFF
.	TRBV7-8	TRBJ1-1	.	TGTGCCAGCAGCTTAAGCCTCAGGGAGGACACTGAAGCTTTCTTT	CASSLSLREDTEAFF
.	TRBV7-2	TRBJ1-2	.	TGTGCCAGCAGCTTAGAGAAGGGGCGCGTGGTGGGCTACACCTTC	CASSLEKGRVVGYTF
.	TRBV9	TRBJ2-5	.	TGTGCCAGCGGGGGGGGCAGGGTCTTGGGAGAGACCCAGTACTTC	CASGGGRVLGETQYF
.	TRBV5-5	TRBJ1-1	.	TGTGCCAGCAGCGGACAGTCATACACTGAAGCTTTCTTT	CASSGQSYTEAFF
.	TRBV15	TRBJ2-1	.	TGTGCCACCAGCAGAGATAAAGGTCGGGACTACAATGAGCAGTTCTTC	CATSRDKGRDYNEQFF
.	TRBV2	TRBJ2-2	once	TGTGCCAGCCGGGGGAAGGGAAGGAACACCGGGGAGCTGTTTTTT	CASRGKGRNTGELFF
.	TRBV4-2	TRBJ2-1	once	TGTGCCAGCAGCCAAGTTGCCCAGGAGCAGTTCTTC	CASSQVAQEQFF
TRBD2	TRBV7-8	TRBJ2-5	.	TGTGCCAGCAGGAAACGGGGGGGTCAAGAGACCCAGTACTTC	CASRKRGGQETQYF
TRBD2	TRBV7-2	TRBJ2-4	.	TGTGCCATCCAAACGCCGGGGGGGTTAGCCAAAAACATTCAGTACTTC	CAIQTPGGLAKNIQYF
.	TRBV15	TRBJ2-1	.	TGTGCCACCAGCAGAGGGAAACAGGATCCCTTATACAATGAGCAGTTCTTC	CATSRGKQDPLYNEQFF
.	TRBV29-1	TRBJ2-7	.	TGCAGCGTTGTGGTTCCAGGCTCCTACGAGCAGTACTTC	CSVVVPGSYEQYF
TRBD1	TRBV5-1	TRBJ2-1	.	TGCGCCAGCAGCTTGCAGTGGGCAGGGGGAGAGAATGAGCAGTTCTTC	CASSLQWAGGENEQFF
.	TRBV4-1	TRBJ1-1	.	TGCGCCAGCAGGGGCCCCCTCCGAAACACTGAAGCTTTCTTT	CASRGPLRNTEAFF
.	TRBV7-3	TRBJ1-6	.	TGTGCCAGCAGCGACGACGGGAATTCACCCCTCCACTTT	CASSDDGNSPLHF